This entry lists 19 T cell receptor beta chains sequenced from one sample in a study of early T cells in non-severe SARS-CoV-2 infection. TCRdb processed the 5' RACE reads anew with MiXCR; each CDR3 protein has one entry. The profile shows 70,000 to 85,000 distinct CDR3 sequences, around 5% of them singletons. The sequencing used whole blood, collected at baseline. All receptors come from an adult who was a healthcare worker with PCR-confirmed SARS-CoV-2 infection or an uninfected control (not recorded which).

This clonotype was detected many times. The V gene is TRBV7-8, the J gene TRBJ2-7; D is possibly TRBD1 (6 bases). Germline CDR1 is SGHVS and CDR2 is FQNEAQ. With 5 bases removed from V and 4 bases from J, the gap between germline ends came to 12 bases. This CDR3 spans 13 amino acids. CDR3 loop: CASSTSTGYEQYF. The CDR3 nucleotides read TGTGCCAGCAGCACATCAACAGGGTACGAGCAGTACTTC.

This clonotype came up many times. The genes are TRBV28 and TRBJ1-1, with no clear D. The CDR3 spans 17 residues. V lost 10 bases to trimming and J lost 0 bases, with 24 bases between them. Germline V CDR1 and CDR2: MDHEN, SYDVKM. The CDR3: CATVPPEREFMNTEAFF. CDR3 in DNA: TGTGCCACCGTCCCCCCCGAAAGAGAATTCATGAACACTGAAGCTTTCTTT.

This clonotype was counted at least ten times. The chain recombines TRBV2 with TRBJ2-1; no reliable D call. The CDR3 has 15 amino acids. Germline-derived CDR1 and CDR2 are SNHLY and FYNNEI. V gave up 5 bases and J gave up 2 bases, with 13 bases separating them. As DNA, the CDR3 is TGTGCCAGCAGTTTAATGGGTGTGGCCTACAATGAGCAGTTCTTC. Translation gives CASSLMGVAYNEQFF. Full variable domain (remainder filled in from reference TRBV2 and TRBJ2-1): EPEVTQTPSHQVTQMGQEVILRCVPISNHLYFYWYRQILGQKVEFLVSFYNNEISEKSEIFDDQFSVERPDGSNFTLKIRSTKLEDSAMYFCASSLMGVAYNEQFFGPGTRLTVL.

There are a few counts of this clonotype. This chain joins TRBV24-1 and TRBJ1-1; D perhaps matches TRBD1 (5 bases). Germline V gene data show CDR1 as KGHDR and CDR2 as SFDVKD. CDR3 length: 13 amino acids. V was cut by 9 bases and J by 10 bases, with 20 bases left in between. Here the CDR3 reads CATLTGTSSGAFF. CDR3 coding DNA: TGTGCCACCCTTACCGGGACGTCCAGTGGAGCTTTCTTT.

This clonotype was counted a few times. The chain uses TRBV18 and TRBJ2-7; TRBD2 aligns across 8 bases. Trimming cost V 3 bases and J 0 bases; bases outside gene matches: 10. CDR1 is KGHSH, CDR2 LQKENI, per germline. The CDR3 consists of 17 residues. CDR3 nucleotide sequence: TGTGCCAGCTCACCCGGACTAGCAGTAGGCCTCTCCTACGAGCAGTACTTC. It yields the protein CASSPGLAVGLSYEQYF. Together with reference TRBV18 and TRBJ2-7, the CDR3 gives the full variable domain: NAGVMQNPRHLVRRRGQEARLRCSPMKGHSHVYWYRQLPEEGLKFMVYLQKENIIDESGMPKERFSAEFPKEGPSILRIQQVVRGDSAAYFCASSPGLAVGLSYEQYFGPGTRLTVT.

The chain carries TRBV7-2 and TRBJ2-1; D possibly corresponds to TRBD2 (6 bases). Trimming pared 6 bases from V and 3 bases from J, leaving 12 bases between. The CDR3 extends over 14 amino acids. Germline lookup yields CDR1 SGHTA and CDR2 FQGNSA. The CDR3 nucleotides are TGTGCCAGCAGACGGGACTTGCTCTACAATGAGCAGTTCTTC. Amino acid sequence: CASRRDLLYNEQFF.

V gene TRBV2 combines with J gene TRBJ2-2, with 9 bases aligning to TRBD1. V shed 8 bases and J 4 bases; nucleotides not matched to a gene: 8. The CDR3 is made up of 15 amino acids. Germline V lookup: CDR1 SNHLY, CDR2 FYNNEI. The DNA of the CDR3 is TGTGCCAGCCTGGGGACAGGGAAAGGCACCGGGGAGCTGTTTTTT. It specifies CASLGTGKGTGELFF.

This rearrangement joins TRBV30 to TRBJ2-7; D is perhaps TRBD2 (6 bases). CDR1 is GTSNPN and CDR2 is SVGIG in the germline V gene (reference sequence). The CDR3 extends over 15 amino acids. V lost 5 bases and J lost 3, with 20 bases in between. CDR3 in amino acids: CAWDSGLPVGYEQYF. The CDR3 DNA sequence: TGTGCCTGGGACTCCGGACTACCTGTCGGCTACGAGCAGTACTTC. Using reference TRBV30 and TRBJ2-7 for the parts outside the CDR3, the full variable domain is SQTIHQWPATLVQPVGSPLSLECTVEGTSNPNLYWYRQAAGRGLQLLFYSVGIGQISSEVPQNLSASRPQDRQFILSSKKLLLSDSGFYLCAWDSGLPVGYEQYFGPGTRLTVT.

Ten or more counts support this clonotype. The V call is TRBV20-1, the J call TRBJ2-7, with D unresolved. The length of the CDR3 is 14 residues. Trimming left V 7 bases short and J 3 bases short, with 19 bases between. The germline V gene has CDR1 DFQATT and CDR2 SNEGSKA (reference sequence). The CDR3 region is CSVRQYNDVYEQYF. The CDR3 DNA sequence: TGCAGTGTTCGTCAGTACAATGACGTCTACGAGCAGTACTTC.

Ten or more counts support this clonotype. In DNA, the CDR3 is TGTGCCAGCAGTCACCGAACTGGGACAAGGATAGATACGCAGTATTTT. The encoded protein is CASSHRTGTRIDTQYF. The chain carries TRBV6-5 and TRBJ2-3, with TRBD1 as a possible D gene (6 bases). The germline V gene encodes CDR1 MNHEY and CDR2 SVGAGI. Trimming took 5 bases from V and 5 from J, leaving 20 bases between them. The CDR3 runs 16 residues.

A few counts support this clonotype. The chain joins TRBV6-1 to TRBJ1-5, with 10 bases aligning to TRBD1. CDR3 length equals 17 residues. CDR1 and CDR2 from the germline V gene are MNHNS and SASEGT. With 4 bases clipped from V and 2 bases from J, the junction kept 8 bases outside the gene matches. DNA for the CDR3: TGTGCCAGCAGTGTAGGGGACAGGGGCCTAGGCAATCAGCCCCAGCATTTT. Protein sequence: CASSVGDRGLGNQPQHF.

Many counts were recorded for this clonotype. The genes are TRBV5-6 and TRBJ2-2; 13 bases fit TRBD2. Trimming cost V 4 bases and J 8 bases; bases outside gene matches: 8. The CDR3 extends over 16 amino acids. Germline CDR1 SGHDT, CDR2 YYEEEE. The CDR3 region is CASSRGLAGDSGELFF. CDR3 bases: TGTGCCAGCAGCCGTGGACTAGCGGGAGACTCGGGGGAGCTGTTTTTT.

This clonotype turned up a few times. The chain couples TRBV12-3 or TRBV12-4 to TRBJ2-6; 7 bases are shared with TRBD1. This CDR3 contains 20 residues. After removal of 3 bases from V and 0 bases from J, the junction contained 14 bases not matched to a gene. DNA of the CDR3: TGTGCCAGCAGTTTCGGGCCGGGACAGAGCCTTTACTCTGGGGCCAACGTCCTGACTTTC. Amino acids: CASSFGPGQSLYSGANVLTF.

There are many counts of this clonotype. The rearrangement links TRBV20-1 to TRBJ2-1; D is perhaps TRBD2 (6 bases). V was shortened by 3 bases and J by 3 bases, with 15 bases between the two germline ends. Germline V gives CDR1 DFQATT, CDR2 SNEGSKA (reference sequence). The CDR3 runs to 15 residues. The CDR3 loop reads CSAREGQVNYNEQFF. For the CDR3, the DNA is TGCAGTGCTAGGGAGGGCCAAGTAAACTACAATGAGCAGTTCTTC.

The chain is built from TRBV5-1 and TRBJ1-1; D is uncertain. CDR1 and CDR2 from the germline V gene are SGHRS and YFSETQ. V was shortened by 0 bases and J by 0 bases, with 9 bases between the two germline ends. This CDR3 has 15 amino acids. The CDR3: CASSLAVNVNTEAFF. CDR3 in DNA: TGCGCCAGCAGCTTGGCCGTTAACGTGAACACTGAAGCTTTCTTT. The variable domain in full, with the rest retrieved from reference TRBV5-1 and TRBJ1-1, is KAGVTQTPRYLIKTRGQQVTLSCSPISGHRSVSWYQQTPGQGLQFLFEYFSETQRNKGNFPGRFSGRQFSNSRSEMNVSTLELGDSALYLCASSLAVNVNTEAFFGQGTRLTVV.

This clonotype has at least ten counts. The chain links TRBV6-6 to TRBJ2-2, with a possible D match to TRBD2 (6 bases). Per germline, CDR1 MNHNY and CDR2 SVGAGI (reference sequence). The CDR3 loop spans 15 amino acids. The V end lost 6 bases, the J end lost 5 bases, and 16 bases lay between the germline ends. As DNA, the CDR3 is TGTGCCAGCAGCCATCGGGCGGGGAAGACCGGGGAGCTGTTTTTT. Protein sequence: CASSHRAGKTGELFF.

This clonotype was recorded at least ten times. The chain couples TRBV9 to TRBJ2-7; 8 nucleotides line up with TRBD2. Germline V gene data show CDR1 as SGDLS and CDR2 as YYNGEE. The CDR3 runs to 16 residues. J lost 4 bases, V lost 2 bases, and 11 bases had no gene match. The CDR3 nucleotides are TGTGCCAGCAGCGTCCAGATGATAGCGGGGCTGTACGAGCAGTACTTC. This sequence encodes CASSVQMIAGLYEQYF. Variable domain in full (rest from reference TRBV9 and TRBJ2-7): DSGVTQTPKHLITATGQRVTLRCSPRSGDLSVYWYQQSLDQGLQFLIQYYNGEERAKGNILERFSAQQFPDLHSELNLSSLELGDSALYFCASSVQMIAGLYEQYFGPGTRLTVT.

There are many counts of this clonotype. The rearrangement joins TRBV20-1 to TRBJ2-1; D is ambiguous. Deletions cut 0 bases from V and 4 bases from J, with 7 bases between. This CDR3 is built from 13 residues. Germline V lookup: CDR1 DFQATT, CDR2 SNEGSKA (reference sequence). The CDR3 here is CSARDTTYNEQFF. In DNA, the CDR3 is TGCAGTGCTAGAGACACGACTTACAATGAGCAGTTCTTC.

This clonotype appeared many times. This chain connects TRBV6-1 to TRBJ2-1, with D unclear. The V gene lost 5 bases and the J gene lost 8 bases, with 10 bases spanning the gap. The CDR3 totals 12 residues. Looked up from germline, CDR1 is MNHNS and CDR2 is SASEGT. CDR3 sequence reads: CASSTFSYEQFF. CDR3 coding DNA: TGTGCCAGCAGTACCTTTTCCTATGAGCAGTTCTTC.